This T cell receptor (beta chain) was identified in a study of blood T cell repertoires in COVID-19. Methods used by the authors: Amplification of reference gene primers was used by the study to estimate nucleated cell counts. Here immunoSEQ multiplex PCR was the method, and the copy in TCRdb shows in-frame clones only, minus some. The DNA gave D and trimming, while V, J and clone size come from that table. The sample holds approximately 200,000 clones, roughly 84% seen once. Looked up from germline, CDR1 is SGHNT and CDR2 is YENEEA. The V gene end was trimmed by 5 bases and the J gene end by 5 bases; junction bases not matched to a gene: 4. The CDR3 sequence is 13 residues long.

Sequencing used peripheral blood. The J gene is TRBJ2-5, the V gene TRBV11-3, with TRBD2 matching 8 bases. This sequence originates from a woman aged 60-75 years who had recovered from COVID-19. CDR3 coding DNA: TGTGCCAGCAGCCGGGGGGGCCGGGAGACCCAGTACTTC. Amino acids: CASSRGGRETQYF.